The 27 T cell receptor beta chains in this list originate from one sample, sequenced in a study of early T cells in non-severe SARS-CoV-2 infection. TCRdb processed the 5' RACE reads anew with MiXCR; each CDR3 protein has one entry. The sample comprises roughly 60,000 distinct CDR3 sequences, roughly 12% of which are singletons, and about 2.8% rests with the top ten. The specimen comprised whole blood, sampled at baseline. These receptors were taken from an adult who was a healthcare worker with PCR-confirmed SARS-CoV-2 infection or an uninfected control (not recorded which).

The CDR3 is CASSLIGSNSPLHF. The DNA for the CDR3 is TGTGCCAGCTCACTGATAGGGTCTAATTCACCCCTCCACTTT. The chain has TRBV18 and TRBJ1-6; D is undetermined. The V end was cut by 4 bases, the J end by 6 bases, with 10 bases between. Looked up from germline, CDR1 is KGHSH and CDR2 is LQKENI. The CDR3 covers 14 residues.

This clonotype has a count of ten or more. The J gene is TRBJ2-5, the V gene TRBV7-8, with D perhaps matching TRBD2 (6 bases). V lost 5 bases, J lost 5 bases, and 15 bases lay in between. The length of the CDR3 is 14 residues. Germline V lookup: CDR1 SGHVS, CDR2 FQNEAQ. The CDR3 DNA is TGTGCCAGCAGCACCCGACTAGTTTCCGAGACCCAGTACTTC. Its protein is CASSTRLVSETQYF. The variable domain in full, completed from reference TRBV7-8 and TRBJ2-5, reads GAGVSQSPRYKVAKRGQDVALRCDPISGHVSLFWYQQALGQGPEFLTYFQNEAQLDKSGLPSDRFFAERPEGSVSTLKIQRTQQEDSAVYLCASSTRLVSETQYFGPGTRLLVL.

The sample holds a few counts of this clonotype. The chain carries TRBV7-6 and TRBJ2-5, with 7 positions matching TRBD2. Germline V gene lookup returns CDR1 SGHVS and CDR2 FNYEAQ. The CDR3 length is 17 residues. V gave up 1 base and J gave up 6 bases; unmatched junction bases: 14. This CDR3 reads CASSLGVPSGGIKTQYF. In nucleotides, the CDR3 is TGTGCCAGCAGCTTAGGGGTTCCGTCGGGGGGAATTAAGACCCAGTACTTC.

This clonotype was found many times. This sequence joins TRBV6-2 or TRBV6-3 and TRBJ2-3; a possible D gene is TRBD2 (6 bases). V shed 4 bases and J shed 0 bases, with 17 bases lying between them. The germline V gene has CDR1 MNHEY and CDR2 SVGEGT. CDR3 length equals 17 residues. CDR3 sequence: CASSSFRRGRSTDTQYF. The CDR3 nucleotides are TGTGCCAGCAGTTCATTCCGGAGGGGACGGAGCACAGATACGCAGTATTTT.

On this clonotype itself: One end of the junction is discordant with germline, which a read error may explain. V is TRBV11-3 and J is TRBJ2-7, with TRBD1 identical over 7 bases. The CDR3 covers 14 residues. CDR1 is SGHNT and CDR2 is YENEEA in the germline V gene. DNA for the CDR3: TGTGCCTGCAGCTTGAGGGACAGATCGGGCGAGCAGTACTTC. Encoded protein: CACSLRDRSGEQYF.

The chain is built from TRBV29-1 and TRBJ2-1; D call uncertain. CDR1 and CDR2 (germline): SQVTM, ANQGSEA. The CDR3 has 14 residues. V lost 5 bases and J lost 6, with 17 bases in between. The CDR3 sequence is CSVRTLQRSNEQFF. CDR3 nucleotide sequence: TGCAGCGTTAGAACTCTGCAGCGCAGCAATGAGCAGTTCTTC.

In this sample, this clonotype turned up a few times. The chain employs TRBV10-3 and TRBJ1-6; D remains ambiguous. Germline loops: CDR1 ENHRY, CDR2 SYGVKD. This CDR3 contains 15 residues. Trimming pared 4 bases from V and 6 bases from J, leaving 13 bases between. CDR3 loop: CAISAEGRANSPLHF. The CDR3 nucleotides are TGTGCCATCAGTGCGGAGGGTCGAGCTAATTCACCCCTCCACTTT.

This clonotype was seen at least ten times. The gene calls are TRBV3-1 and TRBJ2-3; the D call may be TRBD1 or TRBD2 (5 bases each). CDR1 is LGHDT, CDR2 YNNKEL, per germline (reference sequence). CDR3 size: 14 residues. V shed 4 bases and J shed 6 bases, with 14 bases lying between them. This CDR3 is CASSPVGDVDTQYF. The CDR3 DNA reads TGTGCCAGCAGCCCCGTGGGGGACGTCGATACGCAGTATTTT.

This chain joins TRBV19 and TRBJ1-1, with 11 bases fitting TRBD1. V lost 5 bases to trimming and J lost 1 base; unmatched junction nucleotides: 6. CDR3 size: 16 residues. Germline lookup yields CDR1 LNHDA and CDR2 SQIVND (reference sequence). The CDR3, as DNA: TGTGCCAGTAGTCACCGGGACAGGGGGACGAACACTGAAGCTTTCTTT. It encodes CASSHRDRGTNTEAFF.

This clonotype was seen many times. The chain links TRBV20-1 to TRBJ2-5; D tentatively reads TRBD1 or TRBD2 (5 bases each). V dropped 2 bases and J dropped 3 bases, with 10 bases sitting between them. There are 13 residues in the CDR3. Germline V gives CDR1 DFQATT, CDR2 SNEGSKA (reference sequence). The CDR3 sequence: CSARHRDEETQYF. The CDR3 DNA follows: TGCAGTGCTAGACACCGGGACGAAGAGACCCAGTACTTC.

The chain uses TRBV20-1 and TRBJ2-5, with 10 bases matching TRBD2. V lost 4 bases and J lost 7; bases outside the gene matches: 6. Germline CDR1 and CDR2: DFQATT and SNEGSKA (reference sequence). The CDR3 extends over 13 amino acids. The CDR3 is CSAIKRTSGTQYF. The CDR3 DNA follows: TGCAGTGCTATTAAACGGACTAGCGGGACCCAGTACTTC.

This clonotype was seen repeatedly, ten times or more. J is TRBJ1-1 and V is TRBV12-3 or TRBV12-4; the D gene is possibly TRBD1 (5 bases). The CDR3 is 13 amino acids. V was pared by 2 bases and J by 5 bases, with 9 bases between. The CDR3: CASSLLGGTEAFF. The DNA of the CDR3 is TGTGCCAGCAGTTTATTGGGGGGTACTGAAGCTTTCTTT.

This clonotype was seen repeatedly, ten times or more. V and J are TRBV5-1 and TRBJ2-7, with D unclear. Germline CDR1 and CDR2: SGHRS and YFSETQ. Trimming cost V 4 bases and J 0 bases, with 8 bases left between them. The CDR3 loop spans 13 amino acids. CDR3: CASSRVSSYEQYF. Written as DNA, the CDR3 is TGCGCCAGCAGCCGTGTAAGCTCCTACGAGCAGTACTTC.

This clonotype was recorded many times. This chain connects TRBV6-1 to TRBJ2-1, with 12 bases identical to TRBD2. Germline values: CDR1 MNHNS, CDR2 SASEGT. Unmatched junction bases numbered 4, after V lost 7 bases and J lost 6 bases. CDR3 length equals 14 residues. CDR3 region: CASTGLAGTNEQFF. The CDR3 DNA is TGTGCCAGCACTGGACTAGCGGGGACCAATGAGCAGTTCTTC.

This clonotype was detected only a few times. This chain links TRBV20-1 with TRBJ1-6; D gene uncertain. Germline assignment: CDR1 DFQATT and CDR2 SNEGSKA (reference sequence). Trimming removed 0 bases at V and 3 bases at J, with 15 bases between. The CDR3 contains 17 residues. CDR3 sequence: CSARDDLGSGYNSPLHF. The CDR3 nucleotides are TGCAGTGCTAGAGACGACCTTGGGTCCGGCTATAATTCACCCCTCCACTTT.

The CDR3 is CAWSRDSRRQETQYF. CDR3 DNA sequence: TGTGCCTGGAGTAGGGACAGTCGGAGACAAGAGACCCAGTACTTC. The rearrangement uses TRBV30 and TRBJ2-5, with 7 positions matching TRBD1. V was pared by 2 bases and J by 2 bases, with 8 bases of the junction left unmatched. Germline lookup yields CDR1 GTSNPN and CDR2 SVGIG (reference sequence). The CDR3 totals 15 residues.

This chain connects TRBV6-2 or TRBV6-3 to TRBJ1-5; D is undetermined. The germline V and J ends were trimmed by 2 bases and 1 base, with 6 bases remaining between them. Germline lookup yields CDR1 MNHEY and CDR2 SVGEGT. The CDR3 has 14 residues. The CDR3 DNA reads TGTGCCAGCAGTTACACGGGAAGCAATCAGCCCCAGCATTTT. Residues: CASSYTGSNQPQHF.

This clonotype was seen more than once but under ten times. CDR3 amino acids: CASSETTGRVSGANVLTF. The CDR3 nucleotides are TGTGCCAGCAGCGAAACGACAGGGAGGGTCTCTGGGGCCAACGTCCTGACTTTC. This sequence joins TRBV13 and TRBJ2-6, with D perhaps matching TRBD1 or TRBD2 (7 bases each). The length of the CDR3 is 18 residues. CDR1 PRHDT and CDR2 FYEKMQ come from the germline V gene (reference sequence). V was pared by 5 bases and J by 0 bases, with 17 bases between.

This clonotype was recorded a few times. The chain couples TRBV14 to TRBJ2-1; 13 bases are shared with TRBD2. The CDR3 extends over 16 amino acids. With 5 bases clipped from V and 7 bases from J, the junction kept 8 bases outside the gene matches. The germline CDR1 and CDR2 sequences are SGHDN and FVKESK. DNA for the CDR3: TGTGCCAGCAGCTCCCGACTAGCGGGGGGTGGAAATGAGCAGTTCTTC. The encoded protein is CASSSRLAGGGNEQFF.

This chain joins TRBV6-1 and TRBJ2-1; tentative D call: TRBD2 (6 bases). The CDR3 loop spans 14 amino acids. The V gene lost 6 bases and the J gene lost 8 bases, with 17 bases spanning the gap. Germline V CDR1 and CDR2: MNHNS, SASEGT. CDR3 protein: CASSNAAGRYEQFF. CDR3 nucleotide sequence: TGTGCCAGCAGCAATGCCGCGGGGAGGTATGAGCAGTTCTTC.

This clonotype showed up just a few times. The chain employs TRBV18 and TRBJ1-3; D remains unclear. Germline V gives CDR1 KGHSH, CDR2 LQKENI. V gave up 0 bases and J gave up 2 bases, with 5 bases separating them. The CDR3 totals 14 residues. CDR3 nucleotide sequence: TGTGCCAGCTCACCACCAGGAACTGGAAACACCATATATTTT. It encodes CASSPPGTGNTIYF.

This chain connects TRBV7-9 to TRBJ2-7, with D possibly being TRBD2 (5 bases). The CDR3 runs 14 residues. Trimming pared 4 bases from V and 0 bases from J, leaving 10 bases between. CDR1 and CDR2 (germline): SEHNR, FQNEAQ (reference sequence). CDR3 bases: TGTGCCAGCAGCTCGAGCGGATACTCCTACGAGCAGTACTTC. Translated, it gives CASSSSGYSYEQYF.

The chain carries TRBV5-6 and TRBJ2-3; 9 bases are a match to TRBD1. The J segment lost 4 bases and the V segment lost 6 bases, leaving 9 bases of the junction unmatched. The CDR3 is 15 residues long. Germline V gene lookup returns CDR1 SGHDT and CDR2 YYEEEE. In DNA form, the CDR3 reads TGTGCCAGCACCAAAGGGACAGGGCAAGCAGATACGCAGTATTTT. Translating it yields CASTKGTGQADTQYF.

The chain employs TRBV5-1 and TRBJ1-1, with D perhaps matching TRBD1 (5 bases). The CDR3 runs 15 residues. V lost 0 bases to trimming and J lost 3 bases, with 12 bases between them. Germline V gene lookup returns CDR1 SGHRS and CDR2 YFSETQ. CDR3 amino acids: CASSLGGRADTEAFF. The CDR3 nucleotides read TGCGCCAGCAGCTTGGGGGGACGCGCGGACACTGAAGCTTTCTTT.

The chain links TRBV6-1 to TRBJ1-5, with unresolved D. There are 14 residues in the CDR3. V lost 1 base, J lost 5 bases, and 9 bases lay in between. The germline CDR1 and CDR2 sequences are MNHNS and SASEGT. The CDR3 is CASSEGYRYQPQHF. DNA of the CDR3: TGTGCCAGCAGTGAAGGATACCGTTATCAGCCCCAGCATTTT.

This clonotype came up many times. This chain connects TRBV6-2 or TRBV6-3 to TRBJ2-7; 8 nucleotides align to TRBD2. This CDR3 is 13 amino acids long. Germline V gives CDR1 MNHEY, CDR2 SVGEGT. The V and J ends lost 11 bases and 6 bases, in that order; junction bases with no gene match: 12. The CDR3 here is CASQRSGGPEQYF. In nucleotides, the CDR3 is TGTGCCTCACAACGGAGCGGGGGACCCGAGCAGTACTTC.

This clonotype was found many times. The chain employs TRBV6-4 and TRBJ2-3; D is tentatively TRBD1 or TRBD2 (5 bases each). Trimming removed 2 bases at V and 2 bases at J, with 11 bases between. There are 15 residues in the CDR3. Looked up from germline, CDR1 is MRHNA and CDR2 is SNTAGT. The CDR3 here is CASSDNPGTTDTQYF. The CDR3 DNA sequence: TGTGCCAGCAGTGACAACCCCGGGACCACAGATACGCAGTATTTT.